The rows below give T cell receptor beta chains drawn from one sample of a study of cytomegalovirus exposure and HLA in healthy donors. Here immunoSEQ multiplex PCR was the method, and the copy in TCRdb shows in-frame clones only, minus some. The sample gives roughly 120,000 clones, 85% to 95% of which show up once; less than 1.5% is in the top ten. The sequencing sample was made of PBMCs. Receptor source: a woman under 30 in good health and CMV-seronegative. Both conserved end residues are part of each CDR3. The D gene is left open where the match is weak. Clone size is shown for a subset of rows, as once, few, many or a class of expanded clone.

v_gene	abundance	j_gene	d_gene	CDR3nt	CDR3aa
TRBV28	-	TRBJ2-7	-	TGTGCCAGCAGTTTACGCAGGGCCCCCTACGAGCAGTACTTC	CASSLRRAPYEQYF
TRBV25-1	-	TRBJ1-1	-	TGTGCCAGCAGCGATAGGGGAGAAGCTTTCTTT	CASSDRGEAFF
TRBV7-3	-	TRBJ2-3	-	TGTGCCAGCAGCCCCAGGCTGTCAGGCGAACCTAGCACAGATACGCAGTATTTT	CASSPRLSGEPSTDTQYF
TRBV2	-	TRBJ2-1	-	TGTGCCAGCAGTGCATATAGGGGCTACAATGAGCAGTTCTTC	CASSAYRGYNEQFF
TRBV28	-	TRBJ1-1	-	TGTGCCAGCAGCTCGGCAGGGAGGGTCGTGAACACTGAAGCTTTCTTT	CASSSAGRVVNTEAFF
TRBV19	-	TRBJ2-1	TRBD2	TGTGCCAGTAGTACACCGGGACTAGCGGCCAGCGATGAGCAGTTCTTC	CASSTPGLAASDEQFF
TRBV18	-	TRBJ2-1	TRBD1	TGTGCCAGCTCACGAGGACAGGGAGGCAGCGATGAGCAGTTCTTC	CASSRGQGGSDEQFF
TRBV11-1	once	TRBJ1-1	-	TGTGCCAGCAGTCGTAGGAGGGACCTGAACACTGAAGCTTTCTTT	CASSRRRDLNTEAFF
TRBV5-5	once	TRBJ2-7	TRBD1	TGTGCCAGCAGCTTGTACGGGACAGGAACCTACGAGCAGTACTTC	CASSLYGTGTYEQYF
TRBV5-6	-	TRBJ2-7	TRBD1	TGTGCCAGCAGCGCCCTGGGACAGGGCCTCGCTTTCTCCTACGAGCAGTACTTC	CASSALGQGLAFSYEQYF
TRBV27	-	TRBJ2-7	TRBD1	TGTGCCAGCAGTTTAATGGGACAGGGGTCCCACGAGCAGTACTTC	CASSLMGQGSHEQYF
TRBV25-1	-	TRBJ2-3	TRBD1	TGTGCCAGCAGTGCATACCGGGACAGAAGCACAGATACGCAGTATTTT	CASSAYRDRSTDTQYF
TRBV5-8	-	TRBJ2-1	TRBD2	TGTGCCAGCAGACCACTAGCGGCCTACAATGAGCAGTTCTTC	CASRPLAAYNEQFF
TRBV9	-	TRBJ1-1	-	TGTGCCAGCAGCGTAGTCCCCGGGTCCCTGGGCACTGAAGCTTTCTTT	CASSVVPGSLGTEAFF
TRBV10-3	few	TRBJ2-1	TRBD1	TGTGCCATCAGTGAACGGGACAGGGGGGATGAGCAGTTCTTC	CAISERDRGDEQFF